Listed below are T cell receptor beta chains from one sample, sequenced in a study of cytomegalovirus exposure and HLA in healthy donors. Sequenced by immunoSEQ multiplex PCR; TCRdb stores in-frame clones only, minus some. The sample shows under 250,000 clones, approximately 88% of them seen only once. Input material: PBMCs. Receptors originate from a boy between 2 and 10 years old in good health and CMV-seronegative. CDR3s include the opening cysteine and the closing phenylalanine or tryptophan. The order of the fields is clone size, V gene, J gene, D gene, CDR3 protein, CDR3 DNA. A D gene is named only where the DNA matches it firmly. Size is omitted from some rows. Given values are once, few, many or a class for expanded clones.

size: .
V: TRBV13
J: TRBJ2-3
D: TRBD2
CDR3: CASSSFLAGGPATDTQYF
DNA: TGTGCCAGCAGCTCCTTTTTAGCGGGGGGGCCTGCGACAGATACGCAGTATTTT

size: .
V: TRBV27
J: TRBJ2-7
D: .
CDR3: CASSFSLAESYEQYF
DNA: TGTGCCAGCAGTTTTTCTTTAGCGGAATCTTACGAGCAGTACTTC

size: .
V: TRBV19
J: TRBJ2-1
D: TRBD1
CDR3: CASSRTGGINEQFF
DNA: TGTGCCAGTAGCCGGACAGGGGGGATCAATGAGCAGTTCTTC

size: once
V: TRBV7-9
J: TRBJ1-2
D: .
CDR3: CASSLEGVRDGYTF
DNA: TGTGCCAGCAGCTTGGAAGGGGTTCGGGATGGCTACACCTTC

size: once
V: TRBV7-9
J: TRBJ1-1
D: TRBD1
CDR3: CSSSFPGTGGVDTEAFF
DNA: TGTTCCAGCAGCTTCCCGGGGACAGGGGGGGTGGACACTGAAGCTTTCTTT

size: once
V: TRBV11-2
J: TRBJ2-1
D: .
CDR3: CASSLGRANEQFF
DNA: TGTGCCAGCAGCTTAGGCAGGGCCAATGAGCAGTTCTTC

size: once
V: TRBV7-6
J: TRBJ1-3
D: .
CDR3: CASSLGPRNTIYF
DNA: TGTGCCAGCAGCTTAGGGCCCAGAAACACCATATATTTT

size: .
V: TRBV9
J: TRBJ2-7
D: TRBD1
CDR3: CASSPPNRGEQYF
DNA: TGTGCCAGCAGCCCCCCAAACAGGGGCGAGCAGTACTTC

size: .
V: TRBV29-1
J: TRBJ2-2
D: .
CDR3: CSVEFVEARAGELFF
DNA: TGCAGCGTTGAGTTTGTGGAGGCCCGGGCCGGGGAGCTGTTTTTT

size: .
V: TRBV6-1
J: TRBJ2-5
D: .
CDR3: CASSEGLATETQYF
DNA: TGTGCCAGCAGTGAAGGGCTAGCGACGGAGACCCAGTACTTC

size: .
V: TRBV5-8
J: TRBJ2-5
D: TRBD1
CDR3: CASSLDDRAQTQYF
DNA: TGTGCCAGCAGCTTGGATGACAGGGCGCAGACCCAGTACTTC

size: .
V: TRBV9
J: TRBJ1-1
D: .
CDR3: CASSPGRVVNTEAFF
DNA: TGTGCCAGCAGCCCCGGGAGGGTTGTGAACACTGAAGCTTTCTTT

size: once
V: TRBV11-2
J: TRBJ2-1
D: TRBD2
CDR3: CASSLGLAGGNEQFF
DNA: TGTGCCAGCAGCTTGGGACTAGCGGGAGGGAATGAGCAGTTCTTC

size: .
V: TRBV4-1
J: TRBJ1-5
D: .
CDR3: CASSQEGSGVGQPQHF
DNA: TGCGCCAGCAGCCAAGAAGGTTCAGGGGTCGGGCAGCCCCAGCATTTT

size: .
V: TRBV9
J: TRBJ1-3
D: TRBD1
CDR3: CASSVEEGGQVHTIYF
DNA: TGTGCCAGCAGCGTAGAGGAGGGGGGACAGGTTCACACCATATATTTT

size: .
V: TRBV4-1
J: TRBJ2-1
D: TRBD2
CDR3: CASSFGLADYNEQFF
DNA: TGCGCCAGCAGCTTCGGACTAGCAGACTACAATGAGCAGTTCTTC

size: .
V: TRBV19
J: TRBJ2-5
D: .
CDR3: CASSISREETQYF
DNA: TGTGCCAGTAGTATATCCAGGGAAGAGACCCAGTACTTC

size: .
V: TRBV6-5
J: TRBJ1-1
D: .
CDR3: CASSYGHLNTEAFF
DNA: TGTGCCAGCAGTTACGGACACCTGAACACTGAAGCTTTCTTT

size: .
V: TRBV5-1
J: TRBJ2-7
D: TRBD1
CDR3: CASSLGVGTGPYEQYF
DNA: TGCGCCAGCAGCTTGGGAGTTGGGACAGGGCCTTACGAGCAGTACTTC

size: .
V: TRBV10-1
J: TRBJ2-3
D: .
CDR3: CASSIIYTDTQYF
DNA: TGCGCCAGCTCTATAATATACACAGATACGCAGTATTTT

size: once
V: TRBV5-5
J: TRBJ2-7
D: TRBD1
CDR3: CASSIDRDRGWYEQYF
DNA: TGTGCCAGCAGCATCGACCGGGACAGGGGTTGGTACGAGCAGTACTTC

size: .
V: TRBV5-4
J: TRBJ2-7
D: .
CDR3: CASSLGAGTQTYEQYF
DNA: TGTGCCAGCAGCTTGGGGGCAGGAACACAGACCTACGAGCAGTACTTC

size: .
V: TRBV5-1
J: TRBJ2-1
D: TRBD2
CDR3: CASTFSGLAGENEQFF
DNA: TGCGCCAGCACCTTTAGTGGACTAGCGGGAGAAAATGAGCAGTTCTTC

size: once
V: TRBV2
J: TRBJ2-3
D: TRBD2
CDR3: CASSGLAGGPGDTQYF
DNA: TGTGCCAGCAGTGGGCTAGCGGGAGGGCCGGGAGATACGCAGTATTTT

size: .
V: TRBV5-4
J: TRBJ1-2
D: .
CDR3: CASSLDQSNYGYTF
DNA: TGTGCCAGCAGCTTGGACCAGTCTAACTATGGCTACACCTTC

size: .
V: TRBV6-1
J: TRBJ1-2
D: .
CDR3: CASSRGERPSYGYTF
DNA: TGTGCCAGCAGCCGCGGGGAGAGACCCTCCTATGGCTACACCTTC